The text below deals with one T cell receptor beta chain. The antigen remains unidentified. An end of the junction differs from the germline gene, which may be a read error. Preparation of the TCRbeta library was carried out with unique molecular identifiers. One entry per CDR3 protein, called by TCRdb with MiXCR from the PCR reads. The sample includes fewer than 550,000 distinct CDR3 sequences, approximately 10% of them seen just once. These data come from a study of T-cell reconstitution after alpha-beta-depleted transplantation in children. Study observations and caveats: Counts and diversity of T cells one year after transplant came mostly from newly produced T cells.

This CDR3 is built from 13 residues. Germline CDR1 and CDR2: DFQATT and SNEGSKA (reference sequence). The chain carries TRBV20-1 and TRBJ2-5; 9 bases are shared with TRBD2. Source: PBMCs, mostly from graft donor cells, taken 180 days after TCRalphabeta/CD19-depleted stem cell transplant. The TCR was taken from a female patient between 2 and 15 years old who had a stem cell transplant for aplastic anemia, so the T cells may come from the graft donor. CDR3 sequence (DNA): TGCAGTGCTAGGACTAGCGGCCAAGAGCCCCAGTACTTC. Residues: CSARTSGQEPQYF.